This T cell receptor beta chain was captured in a study of blood T cell repertoires in COVID-19. Study-level background: T cells, B-cell-depleted T cells, or PBMCs provided the cDNA or gDNA that served as material.

The V gene lost 0 bases and the J gene lost 2 bases, with 8 bases spanning the gap. The CDR3 has 15 amino acids. The V gene's germline CDR1 is MGHRA and CDR2 YSYEKL. Assay: immunoSEQ multiplex PCR; the TCRdb copy retains only in-frame clones and omits some. The top ten clones hold roughly a tenth of a sample with 55,000 to 70,000 clones, over 75% of them seen once. The source is a woman younger than 35 with acute or convalescent COVID-19. The rearrangement uses TRBV4-1 and TRBJ1-5; D gene ambiguous. Sequenced material: peripheral blood. CDR3 amino acids: CASSQDWQGNQPQHF. Here the CDR3 DNA reads TGCGCCAGCAGCCAAGATTGGCAGGGCAATCAGCCCCAGCATTTT.